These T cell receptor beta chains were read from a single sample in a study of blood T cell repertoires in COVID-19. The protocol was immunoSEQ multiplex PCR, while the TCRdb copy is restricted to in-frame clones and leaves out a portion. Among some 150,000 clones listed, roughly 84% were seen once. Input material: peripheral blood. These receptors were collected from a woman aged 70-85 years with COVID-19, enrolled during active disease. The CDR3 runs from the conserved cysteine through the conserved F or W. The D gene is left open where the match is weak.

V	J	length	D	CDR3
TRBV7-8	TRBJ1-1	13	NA	CASSQGKAAEAFF
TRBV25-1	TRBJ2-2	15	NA	CASSEDSASTGELFF
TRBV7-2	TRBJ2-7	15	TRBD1	CASSPYGTGGYEQYF
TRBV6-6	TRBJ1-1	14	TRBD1	CASNDLTGKGEAFF
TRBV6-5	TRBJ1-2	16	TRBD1	CASSYSRTGGSYGYTF
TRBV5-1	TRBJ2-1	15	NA	CASSLAIGAYNEQFF
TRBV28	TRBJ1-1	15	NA	CASIAPGWQNTEAFF
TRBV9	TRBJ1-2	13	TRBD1	CASSAGDRAGYTF
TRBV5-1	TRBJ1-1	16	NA	CASSSEAGLRNTEAFF
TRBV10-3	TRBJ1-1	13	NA	CAISEPGNTEAFF
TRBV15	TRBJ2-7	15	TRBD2	CATSRGVAGGYEQYF